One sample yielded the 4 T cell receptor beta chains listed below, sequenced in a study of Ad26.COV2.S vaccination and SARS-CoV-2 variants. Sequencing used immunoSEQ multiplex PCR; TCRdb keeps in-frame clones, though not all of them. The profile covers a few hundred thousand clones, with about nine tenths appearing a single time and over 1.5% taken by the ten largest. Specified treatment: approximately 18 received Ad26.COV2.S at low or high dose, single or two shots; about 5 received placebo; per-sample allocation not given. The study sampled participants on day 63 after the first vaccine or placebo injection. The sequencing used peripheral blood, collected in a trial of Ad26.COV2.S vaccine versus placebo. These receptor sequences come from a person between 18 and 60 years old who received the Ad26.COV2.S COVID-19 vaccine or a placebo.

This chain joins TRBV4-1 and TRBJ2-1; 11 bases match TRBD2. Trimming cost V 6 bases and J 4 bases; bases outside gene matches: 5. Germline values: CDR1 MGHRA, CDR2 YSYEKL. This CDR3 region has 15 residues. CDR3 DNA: TGCGCCAGCAGATTGACTAGCGGGATGTACAATGAGCAGTTCTTC. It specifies CASRLTSGMYNEQFF.

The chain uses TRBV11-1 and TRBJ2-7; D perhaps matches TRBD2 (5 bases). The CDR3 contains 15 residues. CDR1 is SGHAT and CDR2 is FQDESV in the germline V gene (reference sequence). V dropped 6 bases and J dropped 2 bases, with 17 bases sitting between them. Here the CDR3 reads CASSPRPPRAYEQYF. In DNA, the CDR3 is TGTGCCAGCAGTCCTAGACCCCCGAGGGCCTACGAGCAGTACTTC.

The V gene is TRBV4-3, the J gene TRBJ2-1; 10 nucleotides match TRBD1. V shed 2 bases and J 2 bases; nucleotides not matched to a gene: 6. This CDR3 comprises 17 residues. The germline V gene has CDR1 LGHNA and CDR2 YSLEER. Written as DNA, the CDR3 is TGCGCCAGCAGCCAATATACGACAGGGGGCCCCTACAATGAGCAGTTCTTC. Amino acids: CASSQYTTGGPYNEQFF.

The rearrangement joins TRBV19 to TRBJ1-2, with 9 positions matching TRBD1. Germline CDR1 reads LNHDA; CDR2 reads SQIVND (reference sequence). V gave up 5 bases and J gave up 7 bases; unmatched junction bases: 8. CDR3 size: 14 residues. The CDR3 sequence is CASSDRRDRAGYTF. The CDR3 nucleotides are TGTGCCAGTAGTGACCGCCGGGACAGGGCTGGCTACACCTTC.